This passage covers 32 T cell receptor beta chains from one sample sequenced in a study of regulatory T cells in long-lasting Graves disease. Specified time point: persistent/refractory GD, antithyroid drugs over 5 years with positive TRAb. Following extraction of RNA from PBMCs, that RNA was used to make the TCR library. For TCR beta, libraries came from iRepertoire HTBI primers and Arm-PCR of CDR3 regions. One entry per CDR3 protein results from TCRdb running MiXCR on the multiplex PCR reads. The data show more than 350,000 distinct CDR3 sequences, roughly a fifth seen once. Sequenced material: peripheral blood mononuclear cells (PBMCs), taken when the disease was refractory, from a patient treated with antithyroid drugs. All receptors derive from a female donor with Graves disease.

This clonotype was detected many times. The chain employs TRBV6-5 and TRBJ1-2; tentatively, D is TRBD1 (5 bases). V was cut by 2 bases and J by 5 bases, with 12 bases left in between. The CDR3 sequence is 14 residues long. From germline, CDR1 is MNHEY and CDR2 SVGAGI. The CDR3 loop reads CASSYRGPLYGYTF. CDR3 sequence (DNA): TGTGCCAGCAGTTACAGGGGTCCGCTATATGGCTACACCTTC.

The table lists this clonotype with a few counts. The V and J genes are TRBV12-3 or TRBV12-4 and TRBJ1-2, with 7 bases fitting TRBD1. CDR3 length: 13 amino acids. V was clipped by 4 bases and J by 1 base; unmatched bases: 0. The CDR3 region is CASSWDSNYGYTF. CDR3 in DNA: TGTGCCAGCAGTTGGGACAGTAACTATGGCTACACCTTC.

This clonotype was seen a few times. The chain joins TRBV5-1 to TRBJ2-2; D is undetermined. The CDR3 runs to 14 residues. CDR1 and CDR2 (germline): SGHRS, YFSETQ. V shed 1 base and J shed 2 bases, with 6 bases lying between them. The CDR3 reads CASSLKGNTGELFF. The CDR3 DNA sequence: TGCGCCAGCAGCTTGAAGGGAAACACCGGGGAGCTGTTTTTT.

This clonotype was detected a few times. The chain has TRBV28 and TRBJ2-3; 8 bases fit TRBD2. Germline CDR1 is MDHEN and CDR2 is SYDVKM. V was clipped by 6 bases and J by 2 bases; unmatched bases: 7. The CDR3 is 15 amino acids. CDR3 sequence reads: CASRDSGGPTDTQYF. The CDR3 DNA sequence: TGTGCCAGCAGGGATTCGGGGGGGCCCACAGATACGCAGTATTTT. The variable domain in full, with the rest retrieved from reference TRBV28 and TRBJ2-3, is DVKVTQSSRYLVKRTGEKVFLECVQDMDHENMFWYRQDPGLGLRLIYFSYDVKMKEKGDIPEGYSVSREKKERFSLILESASTNQTSMYLCASRDSGGPTDTQYFGPGTRLTVL.

This clonotype was seen more than once but under ten times. The V and J genes are TRBV20-1 and TRBJ2-5; no clear D gene. Trimming took 0 bases from V and 5 from J, leaving 10 bases between them. This CDR3 comprises 13 residues. Germline CDR1 DFQATT, CDR2 SNEGSKA (reference sequence). The CDR3 loop is CSARDSRWETQYF. The CDR3 nucleotides are TGCAGTGCTAGAGATTCGAGGTGGGAGACCCAGTACTTC.

This chain links TRBV19 with TRBJ2-2, with 12 nucleotides matching TRBD2. CDR1 LNHDA and CDR2 SQIVND come from the germline V gene (reference sequence). The CDR3 extends over 17 amino acids. V lost 6 bases to trimming and J lost 0 bases; unmatched junction nucleotides: 5. As DNA, the CDR3 is TGTGCCAGTAGGCAACTAGCGGGAGGCACGAACACCGGGGAGCTGTTTTTT. Translating gives CASRQLAGGTNTGELFF.

This clonotype was recorded many times. The CDR3 DNA reads as TGTGCCAGCAGAGGCGTGGAGACCCAGTACTTC. Translated, it gives CASRGVETQYF. The J gene is TRBJ2-5, the V gene TRBV28, with D uncertain. In germline, CDR1 is MDHEN, CDR2 SYDVKM. Between the trimmed V and J ends, which lost 6 bases and 5 bases, there was a span of 7 bases. There are 11 residues in the CDR3.

This chain connects TRBV10-3 to TRBJ2-6, with 10 bases matching TRBD2. Germline V gene data show CDR1 as ENHRY and CDR2 as SYGVKD. The V and J ends lost 8 bases and 4 bases, in that order; junction bases with no gene match: 8. This CDR3 has 16 amino acids. The CDR3 reads CAIGASGSGGANVLTF. CDR3 bases: TGTGCCATCGGGGCTAGCGGGAGTGGCGGGGCCAACGTCCTGACTTTC.

Details on this clonotype: A much bigger clone sits one base away, suggesting this may be a read error. The J gene is TRBJ1-1, the V gene TRBV27; 9 bases agree with TRBD1. The ends lost 4 bases at V and 11 bases at J; junction bases unmatched: 8. This CDR3 region has 13 residues. CDR1 is MNHEY and CDR2 is SMNVEV in the germline V gene (reference sequence). DNA for the CDR3: TGTGCCAGCAGTTCAACAGGGGGCGGACAGGCTTTCTTT. This codes for CASSSTGGGQAFF.

This clonotype was found a few times. This rearrangement joins TRBV11-2 to TRBJ1-6; TRBD1 matches at 10 bases. CDR1 and CDR2 from the germline V gene are SGHAT and FQNNGV. The CDR3 has 16 amino acids. V lost 4 bases and J lost 2; bases outside the gene matches: 2. The CDR3 coding sequence is TGTGCCAGCAGCTGGACAGGGGGTCCCTATAATTCACCCCTCCACTTT. Amino acid sequence: CASSWTGGPYNSPLHF.

Details on this clonotype: A read error may be the cause here, since a much bigger clone is one base away. The chain employs TRBV6-1 and TRBJ1-4; the D is unclear. The CDR3 has 20 amino acids. In germline, CDR1 is MNHNS, CDR2 SASEGT. In DNA form, the CDR3 reads TGTGCCAGCAGTGAAACGATTTTGGCGCGGATCCTTGCAACTAGTGAAAAACTGTTTTTT. Translation gives CASSETILARILATSEKLFF.

This clonotype has more than one count but fewer than ten. The gene calls are TRBV12-5 and TRBJ2-1; D unclear. Germline CDR1 is LGHNT and CDR2 is FRNRAP. This CDR3 comprises 13 residues. The V end lost 7 bases, the J end lost 6 bases, and 13 bases lay between the germline ends. CDR3: CASVPPASNEQFF. As DNA, the CDR3 is TGTGCTAGTGTCCCCCCCGCTTCCAATGAGCAGTTCTTC.

The table lists this clonotype with a few counts. The chain carries TRBV19 and TRBJ2-6; no reliable D call. This CDR3 spans 15 amino acids. The V end lost 1 base, the J end lost 2 bases, and 6 bases lay between the germline ends. Germline V CDR1 and CDR2: LNHDA, SQIVND (reference sequence). CDR3 sequence reads: CASSIGETGANVLTF. CDR3 nucleotide sequence: TGTGCCAGTAGTATAGGTGAGACTGGGGCCAACGTCCTGACTTTC.

Many counts were recorded for this clonotype. The chain employs TRBV6-2 or TRBV6-3 and TRBJ2-2; a weak D match, TRBD2 (6 bases). Germline loops: CDR1 MNHEY, CDR2 SVGEGT. This CDR3 spans 16 amino acids. The V and J ends lost 0 bases and 3 bases respectively, with 11 bases between them. The CDR3 DNA is TGTGCCAGCAGTTACTCGAACGGGGAGGACACCGGGGAGCTGTTTTTT. Translation gives CASSYSNGEDTGELFF.

The chain uses TRBV6-1 and TRBJ2-7; TRBD2 matches at 10 bases. V lost 8 bases and J lost 3; bases outside the gene matches: 4. The CDR3 consists of 13 residues. Germline-derived CDR1 and CDR2 are MNHNS and SASEGT. In DNA form, the CDR3 reads TGTGCCAGCGGAGCGGGAGGGTACTACGAGCAGTACTTC. This translates into CASGAGGYYEQYF.

This clonotype was seen many times. The chain has TRBV28 and TRBJ2-7, with a weak D call TRBD1 (6 bases). This CDR3 has 19 residues. Per germline, CDR1 MDHEN and CDR2 SYDVKM. Trimming took 2 bases from V and 3 from J, leaving 26 bases between them. The DNA of the CDR3 is TGTGCCAGCAGTTTACCCCCTGCCGAATTAGACAGGACCCTCTACGAGCAGTACTTC. Encoded protein: CASSLPPAELDRTLYEQYF. Using reference TRBV28 and TRBJ2-7 for the parts outside the CDR3, the full variable domain is DVKVTQSSRYLVKRTGEKVFLECVQDMDHENMFWYRQDPGLGLRLIYFSYDVKMKEKGDIPEGYSVSREKKERFSLILESASTNQTSMYLCASSLPPAELDRTLYEQYFGPGTRLTVT.

This clonotype was detected many times. The rearrangement links TRBV2 to TRBJ2-2; D might be TRBD2 (6 bases). The V end was cut by 9 bases, the J end by 1 base, with 12 bases between. This CDR3 has 14 amino acids. CDR1 and CDR2 (germline): SNHLY, FYNNEI. CDR3 bases: TGTGCCAGAGCGGGTTCCCGGAACACCGGGGAGCTGTTTTTT. It is translated as CARAGSRNTGELFF.

Concerning this clonotype: A much larger clone sits a single nucleotide away, making a read error possible. This chain uses TRBV20-1 with TRBJ1-2; D may be TRBD1 (6 bases). The germline V gene encodes CDR1 DFQATT and CDR2 SNEGSKA (reference sequence). The CDR3 sequence is 13 residues long. V shed 4 bases and J shed 8 bases, with 17 bases lying between them. The CDR3 DNA reads as TGCAGTGCTAATCCGAACAGGGCTGAAGGCTACACCTTC. It yields the protein CSANPNRAEGYTF.

The gene calls are TRBV20-1 and TRBJ2-3; tentatively, D is TRBD1 or TRBD2 (7 bases each). V lost 6 bases to trimming and J lost 3 bases, with 16 bases between them. Germline-derived CDR1 and CDR2 are DFQATT and SNEGSKA (reference sequence). CDR3 length equals 14 residues. The CDR3 DNA is TGCAGTGCACCGACAGGGAGGGGGACAGATACGCAGTATTTT. This encodes CSAPTGRGTDTQYF.

V is TRBV5-8 and J is TRBJ2-7; 8 nucleotides match TRBD1. This CDR3 spans 15 amino acids. The V and J ends lost 0 bases and 5 bases, in that order; junction bases with no gene match: 7. Germline assignment: CDR1 SGHTS and CDR2 YDEGEE. CDR3 sequence: CASSLEGTGAHEQYF. For the CDR3, the DNA is TGTGCCAGCAGCTTGGAGGGGACAGGCGCCCACGAGCAGTACTTC.

The J gene is TRBJ1-1, the V gene TRBV30, with 7 bases that match TRBD1. Germline CDR1 reads GTSNPN; CDR2 reads SVGIG (reference sequence). CDR3 length equals 13 residues. CDR3 DNA: TGTGTCGCCCAGGGACAGATTAACACTGAAGCTTTCTTT. As protein: CVAQGQINTEAFF.

This clonotype showed up just a few times. The rearrangement links TRBV5-5 to TRBJ2-4, with 10 bases that match TRBD1. Germline CDR1 is SGHKS and CDR2 is YYEKEE (reference sequence). The CDR3 has 15 amino acids. Unmatched junction bases numbered 7, after V lost 5 bases and J lost 5 bases. The chain's CDR3 is CASSLGQGGQNIQYF. The DNA for the CDR3 is TGTGCCAGCAGTCTCGGACAGGGGGGGCAAAACATTCAGTACTTC.

This chain uses TRBV3-1 with TRBJ1-1, with no clear D. This CDR3 is 17 amino acids long. The germline V and J ends were trimmed by 6 bases and 7 bases, with 27 bases remaining between them. Germline V lookup: CDR1 LGHDT, CDR2 YNNKEL (reference sequence). This CDR3 reads CASRGNHPYSDGDEAFF. CDR3 DNA sequence: TGTGCCAGCAGGGGTAACCATCCCTATTCGGACGGAGATGAAGCTTTCTTT.

This clonotype was seen many times. The V gene is TRBV3-1, the J gene TRBJ2-7, with D possibly matching TRBD2 (5 bases). The V and J ends lost 0 bases and 6 bases respectively, with 9 bases between them. CDR1 is LGHDT, CDR2 YNNKEL, per germline (reference sequence). The CDR3 consists of 13 residues. The DNA for the CDR3 is TGTGCCAGCAGCCAAGATGAGAGGGTCGAGCAGTACTTC. It yields the protein CASSQDERVEQYF.

This clonotype was counted only a few times. The chain recombines TRBV28 with TRBJ1-6; possibly TRBD1 for D (6 bases). V was shortened by 1 base and J by 1 base, with 11 bases between the two germline ends. Germline CDR1 MDHEN, CDR2 SYDVKM. The CDR3 is 17 residues long. CDR3 sequence: CASSLSRGSSYNSPLHF. DNA of the CDR3: TGTGCCAGCAGTTTATCTAGGGGGTCATCCTATAATTCACCCCTCCACTTT.

The CDR3 nucleotides are TGCGCCAGCAGCCAAGATCGCCTTTCGGAGGGAGGGCTCGGAGAGACCCAGTACTTC. This translates into CASSQDRLSEGGLGETQYF. J is TRBJ2-5 and V is TRBV4-1, with 7 nucleotides matching TRBD2. The CDR3 loop spans 19 amino acids. Germline CDR1 is MGHRA and CDR2 is YSYEKL. J was trimmed by 4 bases and V by 0 bases; bases with no gene match: 17.

This clonotype was seen repeatedly, ten times or more. The chain uses TRBV29-1 and TRBJ2-5, with TRBD2 identical over 8 bases. Losses at the gene ends were 4 bases for V and 0 bases for J; bases not matched to a gene: 4. Per germline, CDR1 SQVTM and CDR2 ANQGSEA. The CDR3 covers 14 residues. The CDR3 region is CSVAGGRDQETQYF. The CDR3 DNA reads as TGCAGCGTTGCGGGAGGGCGGGACCAAGAGACCCAGTACTTC.

This clonotype was detected a few times. The chain employs TRBV4-1 and TRBJ1-1, with D possibly matching TRBD1 (5 bases). The CDR3 has 16 residues. The germline CDR1 and CDR2 sequences are MGHRA and YSYEKL. V was cut by 4 bases and J by 5 bases, with 20 bases left in between. CDR3 nucleotides: TGCGCCAGCAGCCGACCCGGGGGAGGCGGGTTGACTGAAGCTTTCTTT. This encodes CASSRPGGGGLTEAFF.

This clonotype was seen ten or more times. The rearrangement links TRBV10-3 to TRBJ2-7, with D possibly matching TRBD2 (7 bases). Trimming stripped 10 bases from V and 0 bases from J, with 16 bases between. The CDR3 covers 14 residues. Germline-derived CDR1 and CDR2 are ENHRY and SYGVKD. The chain's CDR3 is CATRGAPSSYEQYF. In DNA form, the CDR3 reads TGTGCCACCCGGGGGGCACCGAGCTCCTACGAGCAGTACTTC.

This sequence joins TRBV20-1 and TRBJ2-7, with 13 bases that match TRBD2. CDR3 length: 13 amino acids. Germline loops: CDR1 DFQATT, CDR2 SNEGSKA (reference sequence). Trimming took 6 bases from V and 9 from J; bases not matched to a gene: 8. The DNA for the CDR3 is TGCAGTGCCGGGGGGACTAGCGGGACAGGGCAGTACTTC. Its protein product is CSAGGTSGTGQYF.

V and J are TRBV4-1 and TRBJ2-7, with 9 bases identical to TRBD2. This CDR3 region has 15 residues. In germline, CDR1 is MGHRA, CDR2 YSYEKL. The J segment lost 3 bases and the V segment lost 3 bases, leaving 6 bases of the junction unmatched. CDR3 sequence (DNA): TGCGCCAGCAGCCAGTCGCTAGCGGGAATCTACGAGCAGTACTTC. Protein sequence: CASSQSLAGIYEQYF.

In this sample, this clonotype turned up many times. The chain uses TRBV6-2 or TRBV6-3 and TRBJ2-7, with D perhaps TRBD1 (6 bases). Trimming shortened V by 0 bases and J by 3 bases, and 15 bases separated the two germline ends. Per the germline V gene, CDR1 is MNHEY and CDR2 is SVGEGT. CDR3 size: 16 residues. CDR3 coding DNA: TGTGCCAGCAGTTACTCGTTTGCAGGGGAAGGCTACGAGCAGTACTTC. It specifies CASSYSFAGEGYEQYF.